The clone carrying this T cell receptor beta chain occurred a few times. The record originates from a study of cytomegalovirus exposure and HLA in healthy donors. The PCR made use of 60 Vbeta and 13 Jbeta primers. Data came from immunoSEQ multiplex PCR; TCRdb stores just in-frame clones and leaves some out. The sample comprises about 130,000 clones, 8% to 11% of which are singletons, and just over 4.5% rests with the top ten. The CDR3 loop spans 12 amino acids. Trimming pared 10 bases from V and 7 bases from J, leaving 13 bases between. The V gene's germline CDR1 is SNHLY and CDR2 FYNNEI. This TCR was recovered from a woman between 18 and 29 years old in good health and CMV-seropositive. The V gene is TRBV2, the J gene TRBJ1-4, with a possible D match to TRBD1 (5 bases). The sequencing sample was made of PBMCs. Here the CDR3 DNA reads TGTGCCACAATGGAAAGGGGTGAAAAACTGTTTTTT. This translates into CATMERGEKLFF.